These 26 T cell receptor beta chains were all obtained from the same sample, sequenced in a study of PD-L1 blockade in urothelial cancer. The time point was: pretreatment peripheral blood. Data came from immunoSEQ multiplex PCR; TCRdb stores just in-frame clones and leaves some out. The table lists 90,000 to 100,000 clones, about 90% of them singletons. The sequencing here drew on PBMCs, taken around atezolizumab (anti-PD-L1) treatment. These receptors all stem from a man aged 60 to 69 with urothelial cancer.

The J gene is TRBJ2-1, the V gene TRBV7-2, with 7 bases that match TRBD1. J gave up 4 bases and V 1 base, and 16 bases lay outside the gene matches. Germline CDR1 SGHTA, CDR2 FQGNSA. This CDR3 spans 19 amino acids. CDR3 sequence (DNA): TGTGCCAGCAGCTTAGTCTCCGGTGGCAGGGGGTTAATATACAATGAGCAGTTCTTC. Its protein is CASSLVSGGRGLIYNEQFF.

The chain links TRBV5-1 to TRBJ1-2; 8 positions match TRBD1. CDR1 and CDR2 from the germline V gene are SGHRS and YFSETQ. The CDR3 contains 15 residues. V was clipped by 4 bases and J by 4 bases; unmatched bases: 9. The CDR3 DNA is TGCGCCAGCAGCGACTCACAGGGGGGTGGCTATGGCTACACCTTC. Amino acid sequence: CASSDSQGGGYGYTF.

The genes are TRBV9 and TRBJ1-5; D is perhaps TRBD1 (6 bases). Germline CDR1 is SGDLS and CDR2 is YYNGEE. V lost 2 bases, J lost 2 bases, and 11 bases lay in between. The length of the CDR3 is 15 residues. The CDR3 is CASSVGGAGNQPQHF. DNA for the CDR3: TGTGCCAGCAGCGTCGGGGGGGCCGGCAATCAGCCCCAGCATTTT.

The chain links TRBV2 to TRBJ2-1, with D perhaps matching TRBD2 (5 bases). The CDR3 is 13 residues long. CDR1 and CDR2 from the germline V gene are SNHLY and FYNNEI. Between the trimmed V and J ends, which lost 8 bases and 3 bases, there was a span of 11 bases. CDR3 nucleotides: TGTGCCAGCGGAGGAGGACGCTACAATGAGCAGTTCTTC. Its translation is CASGGGRYNEQFF.

As regards this clone: Other DNA variants within this sample encode the same CDR3. The V call is TRBV4-3, the J call TRBJ1-4; D is ambiguous. The CDR3 is 14 residues long. Germline V gives CDR1 LGHNA, CDR2 YSLEER. Trimming stripped 0 bases from V and 4 bases from J, with 6 bases between. The CDR3 protein is CASSQDRYNEKLFF. As DNA, the CDR3 is TGCGCCAGCAGCCAAGACAGATATAATGAAAAACTGTTTTTT.

J is TRBJ2-5 and V is TRBV7-2, with 9 bases that match TRBD2. CDR3 size: 14 residues. Looked up from germline, CDR1 is SGHTA and CDR2 is FQGNSA. V was clipped by 2 bases and J by 5 bases; unmatched bases: 3. This chain's CDR3 is CASSLLTSGETQYF. Here the CDR3 DNA reads TGTGCCAGCAGCTTATTAACTAGCGGGGAGACCCAGTACTTC. The whole variable domain, remainder taken from reference TRBV7-2 and TRBJ2-5, is GAGVSQSPSNKVTEKGKDVELRCDPISGHTALYWYRQSLGQGLEFLIYFQGNSAPDKSGLPSDRFSAERTGGSVSTLTIQRTQQEDSAVYLCASSLLTSGETQYFGPGTRLLVL.

The chain links TRBV4-3 to TRBJ2-7; TRBD2 is a possible D gene (6 bases). In germline, CDR1 is LGHNA, CDR2 YSLEER. The CDR3 has 14 residues. With 1 base removed from V and 3 bases from J, the gap between germline ends came to 10 bases. The CDR3: CASSQAPSDYEQYF. CDR3 sequence (DNA): TGCGCCAGCAGCCAAGCCCCTAGCGACTACGAGCAGTACTTC.

The V call is TRBV30, the J call TRBJ2-5; possible D gene TRBD1, 5 bases. CDR1 and CDR2 (germline): GTSNPN, SVGIG (reference sequence). CDR3 length: 12 amino acids. V was trimmed by 6 bases and J by 4 bases, leaving 12 bases between them. For the CDR3, the DNA is TGTGCCTGCGCTGGGGCGAGAGAGACCCAGTACTTC. Encoded protein: CACAGARETQYF.

This chain uses TRBV5-1 with TRBJ2-5, with 13 bases identical to TRBD2. CDR1 is SGHRS, CDR2 YFSETQ, per germline. Trimming at V came to 3 bases and at J to 5 bases, leaving 4 bases not matched to a gene. The CDR3 spans 15 residues. The CDR3 DNA reads as TGCGCCAGCAGCTCTCTACTAGCGGGAGGGGAGACCCAGTACTTC. Encoded protein: CASSSLLAGGETQYF.

The chain carries TRBV2 and TRBJ1-2, with a possible D match to TRBD1 (5 bases). CDR1 is SNHLY, CDR2 FYNNEI, per germline. V was trimmed by 6 bases and J by 3 bases, leaving 11 bases between them. This CDR3 has 13 amino acids. The CDR3 sequence is CASRPRVYYGYTF. In nucleotides, the CDR3 is TGTGCCAGCAGACCCAGGGTATACTATGGCTACACCTTC.

The chain joins TRBV6-5 to TRBJ2-7; TRBD1 matches 8 bases. Germline-derived CDR1 and CDR2 are MNHEY and SVGAGI. The J segment lost 3 bases and the V segment lost 5 bases, leaving 9 bases of the junction unmatched. There are 15 residues in the CDR3. In DNA form, the CDR3 reads TGTGCCAGCAGTCCGAGACAGGGGATTGACTACGAGCAGTACTTC. Protein sequence: CASSPRQGIDYEQYF.

The V gene is TRBV6-5, the J gene TRBJ2-1, with TRBD2 identical over 8 bases. This CDR3 has 13 amino acids. Germline V gene data show CDR1 as MNHEY and CDR2 as SVGAGI. Here the CDR3 reads CPREASSYNEQFF. The CDR3 coding sequence is TGTCCGCGGGAGGCCAGCTCCTACAATGAGCAGTTCTTC.

V is TRBV18 and J is TRBJ2-2; 8 nucleotides line up with TRBD2. Germline lookup yields CDR1 KGHSH and CDR2 LQKENI. The trim removed 5 bases at V and 1 base at J, leaving 6 bases unmatched. This CDR3 region has 16 residues. The CDR3 reads CASSKLAGMNTGELFF. DNA for the CDR3: TGTGCCAGCTCAAAGTTAGCGGGGATGAACACCGGGGAGCTGTTTTTT.

This chain links TRBV4-2 with TRBJ2-1; 8 bases fit TRBD2. J gave up 5 bases and V 9 bases, and 12 bases lay outside the gene matches. The CDR3 totals 15 residues. Germline values: CDR1 LGHNA, CDR2 YNFKEQ. The CDR3 is CASAGGAGGNNEQFF. The DNA of the CDR3 is TGTGCCAGTGCCGGGGGGGCCGGAGGTAACAATGAGCAGTTCTTC.

The chain combines TRBV7-2 with TRBJ2-7; D possibly corresponds to TRBD2 (7 bases). Trimming removed 7 bases from V and 0 bases from J, with 13 bases in between. CDR3 size: 14 residues. In germline, CDR1 is SGHTA, CDR2 FQGNSA. CDR3 in amino acids: CASNMRGGSYEQYF. As DNA, the CDR3 is TGTGCCAGCAACATGAGGGGGGGCTCCTACGAGCAGTACTTC.

J is TRBJ2-3 and V is TRBV9; possible D gene TRBD1, 6 bases. The CDR3 length is 16 residues. The germline CDR1 and CDR2 sequences are SGDLS and YYNGEE. V was shortened by 2 bases and J by 1 base, with 14 bases between the two germline ends. In nucleotides, the CDR3 is TGTGCCAGCAGCGTCGGCGTCCCAGGGGGCACAGATACGCAGTATTTT. Translation: CASSVGVPGGTDTQYF. The whole variable domain, filled in from reference TRBV9 and TRBJ2-3, reads DSGVTQTPKHLITATGQRVTLRCSPRSGDLSVYWYQQSLDQGLQFLIQYYNGEERAKGNILERFSAQQFPDLHSELNLSSLELGDSALYFCASSVGVPGGTDTQYFGPGTRLTVL.

The rearrangement uses TRBV5-1 and TRBJ2-1; TRBD2 agrees at 7 bases. Germline loops: CDR1 SGHRS, CDR2 YFSETQ. The CDR3 totals 14 residues. Losses at the gene ends were 1 base for V and 8 bases for J; bases not matched to a gene: 6. The CDR3 DNA reads as TGCGCCAGCAGCTTGCTCGCGGGAGTCGATGAGCAGTTCTTC. Residues: CASSLLAGVDEQFF.

In this sample, this clone turned up once. The chain has TRBV7-9 and TRBJ1-2; 8 bases line up with TRBD1. The CDR3 runs 14 residues. Trimming at V came to 5 bases and at J to 4 bases, leaving 6 bases not matched to a gene. Germline CDR1 and CDR2: SEHNR and FQNEAQ (reference sequence). DNA of the CDR3: TGTGCCAGCAGCCAAGGGGACAGGTTCTATGGCTACACCTTC. This codes for CASSQGDRFYGYTF. The full variable domain, its missing parts supplied by reference TRBV7-9 and TRBJ1-2, is DTGVSQNPRHKITKRGQNVTFRCDPISEHNRLYWYRQTLGQGPEFLTYFQNEAQLEKSRLLSDRFSAERPKGSFSTLEIQRTEQGDSAMYLCASSQGDRFYGYTFGSGTRLTVV.

This clone was counted between two and nine times. The rearrangement uses TRBV5-1 and TRBJ2-1; no clear D gene. The CDR3 contains 14 residues. The V end was cut by 1 base, the J end by 3 bases, with 8 bases between. Looked up from germline, CDR1 is SGHRS and CDR2 is YFSETQ. CDR3 nucleotides: TGCGCCAGCAGCTTGAGACTGGACTACAATGAGCAGTTCTTC. Residues: CASSLRLDYNEQFF. Together with reference TRBV5-1 and TRBJ2-1, the CDR3 gives the full variable domain: KAGVTQTPRYLIKTRGQQVTLSCSPISGHRSVSWYQQTPGQGLQFLFEYFSETQRNKGNFPGRFSGRQFSNSRSEMNVSTLELGDSALYLCASSLRLDYNEQFFGPGTRLTVL.

The V call is TRBV7-2, the J call TRBJ2-2; unclear D gene. The CDR3 is 12 amino acids. CDR1 and CDR2 from the germline V gene are SGHTA and FQGNSA. The CDR3 nucleotides are TGTTTAAGCGCCCAGAACACCGGGGAGCTGTTTTTT. This translates into CLSAQNTGELFF.

The genes are TRBV7-8 and TRBJ2-3, with D unclear. Germline loops: CDR1 SGHVS, CDR2 FQNEAQ. There are 16 residues in the CDR3. Trimming took 1 base from V and 6 from J, leaving 17 bases between them. The CDR3 bases are TGTGCCAGCAGCTTAGAAGCTAGTGCAATGTGGGATACGCAGTATTTT. It translates to CASSLEASAMWDTQYF.

This clone was seen a single time. The rearrangement uses TRBV7-2 and TRBJ2-1; 11 bases line up with TRBD2. The CDR3 totals 16 residues. Losses at the gene ends were 5 bases for V and 7 bases for J; bases not matched to a gene: 10. Germline loops: CDR1 SGHTA, CDR2 FQGNSA. The chain's CDR3 is CASSAQGTSGVNEQFF. The CDR3, as DNA: TGTGCCAGCAGCGCGCAGGGGACTAGCGGTGTTAATGAGCAGTTCTTC. Complete variable domain (other parts from reference TRBV7-2 and TRBJ2-1): GAGVSQSPSNKVTEKGKDVELRCDPISGHTALYWYRQSLGQGLEFLIYFQGNSAPDKSGLPSDRFSAERTGGSVSTLTIQRTQQEDSAVYLCASSAQGTSGVNEQFFGPGTRLTVL.

V usage is TRBV6-5 and J usage is TRBJ1-2, with TRBD1 matching over 7 bases. The germline V gene has CDR1 MNHEY and CDR2 SVGAGI. With 1 base clipped from V and 6 bases from J, the junction kept 8 bases outside the gene matches. CDR3 size: 15 residues. The CDR3 reads CASSYFAGDRDGYTF. CDR3 nucleotides: TGTGCCAGCAGTTACTTTGCAGGAGACAGGGATGGCTACACCTTC.

This chain connects TRBV4-3 to TRBJ2-5; D remains unclear. Germline CDR1 and CDR2: LGHNA and YSLEER. The V gene lost 0 bases and the J gene lost 2 bases, with 16 bases spanning the gap. The CDR3 totals 17 residues. The CDR3 DNA follows: TGCGCCAGCAGCCAAGACCCCAGCGCAAAAGCTCAAGAGACCCAGTACTTC. The encoded protein is CASSQDPSAKAQETQYF.

The chain uses TRBV5-1 and TRBJ2-5; D is undetermined. The length of the CDR3 is 13 residues. V was clipped by 0 bases and J by 2 bases, with 5 bases between them. CDR1 and CDR2 (germline): SGHRS, YFSETQ. The CDR3 DNA follows: TGCGCCAGCAGCTTGGCCCCGCAAGAGACCCAGTACTTC. Protein sequence: CASSLAPQETQYF.

This chain connects TRBV4-3 to TRBJ1-5; D uncertain. Per germline, CDR1 LGHNA and CDR2 YSLEER. V was cut by 0 bases and J by 6 bases, with 12 bases left in between. The CDR3 spans 15 residues. In DNA, the CDR3 is TGCGCCAGCAGCCAAGATGGTTTTGGAGTTCAGCCCCAGCATTTT. It codes for CASSQDGFGVQPQHF.